The 26 T cell receptor beta chains listed next were all sequenced from one sample in a study of PD-1 blockade in mismatch repair-deficient tumors. The method was immunoSEQ multiplex PCR; TCRdb's version includes in-frame clones alone and lacks a portion of them. There are roughly 40,000 clones in the sample; roughly 81% occur only once, and approximately 3.6% lies in the top ten. The input for sequencing was peripheral blood, taken 76 weeks after starting pembrolizumab. These receptors originate from an adult with mismatch repair-deficient cancer.

The gene calls are TRBV6-5 and TRBJ1-5; D remains unclear. Trimming cost V 8 bases and J 4 bases, with 9 bases left between them. CDR1 MNHEY and CDR2 SVGAGI come from the germline V gene. The CDR3 loop spans 12 amino acids. CDR3 coding DNA: TGTGCCAGCCAGGACGTTAATCAGCCCCAGCATTTT. It encodes CASQDVNQPQHF.

The chain joins TRBV6-1 to TRBJ2-2, with unresolved D. Deletions cut 4 bases from V and 5 bases from J, with 14 bases between. This CDR3 contains 15 residues. Germline V gives CDR1 MNHNS, CDR2 SASEGT. CDR3 protein: CASSVFQPGTGELFF. CDR3 nucleotide sequence: TGTGCCAGCAGTGTCTTCCAGCCTGGGACCGGGGAGCTGTTTTTT.

This sequence joins TRBV7-2 and TRBJ2-3, with D possibly matching TRBD1 (5 bases). This CDR3 is built from 15 residues. The V and J ends lost 5 bases and 0 bases respectively, with 12 bases between them. Looked up from germline, CDR1 is SGHTA and CDR2 is FQGNSA. As DNA, the CDR3 is TGTGCCAGCAGCCAAACCGCAGGGAGCACAGATACGCAGTATTTT. It translates to CASSQTAGSTDTQYF.

The sample holds one count of this clone. The chain carries TRBV29-1 and TRBJ1-2; D remains ambiguous. V lost 7 bases and J lost 2, with 14 bases in between. Per germline, CDR1 SQVTM and CDR2 ANQGSEA. The CDR3 spans 13 residues. The CDR3 region has the DNA TGCAGCGCAGGAGGTTTGGGCAACTATGGCTACACCTTC. Translated: CSAGGLGNYGYTF.

V usage is TRBV9 and J usage is TRBJ1-1, with TRBD1 as a possible D gene (5 bases). This CDR3 is built from 15 residues. Trimming stripped 3 bases from V and 6 bases from J, with 18 bases between. Germline CDR1 and CDR2: SGDLS and YYNGEE. The chain's CDR3 is CASSASPGGRSEAFF. The CDR3 DNA reads TGTGCCAGCAGCGCAAGCCCGGGGGGGAGGTCTGAAGCTTTCTTT.

The J gene is TRBJ2-7, the V gene TRBV28; 12 positions agree with TRBD2. From germline, CDR1 is MDHEN and CDR2 SYDVKM. V lost 2 bases and J lost 9; bases outside the gene matches: 11. The CDR3 length is 16 residues. CDR3 amino acids: CASSLPGLAGPVVQYF. The CDR3 region has the DNA TGTGCCAGCAGTTTACCGGGACTAGCGGGTCCTGTAGTGCAGTACTTC.

The V and J genes are TRBV25-1 and TRBJ1-4; D unclear. The CDR3 length is 14 residues. CDR1 is MGHDK, CDR2 SYGVNS, per germline. Trimming cost V 0 bases and J 7 bases, with 9 bases left between them. The CDR3: CASSEYHRPEKLFF. The CDR3, as DNA: TGTGCCAGCAGTGAATATCACAGACCTGAAAAACTGTTTTTT.

With respect to this clone: Sequence at one end of the junction differs from germline and may be a read error. V and J are TRBV4-3 and TRBJ1-5; D is ambiguous. Germline values: CDR1 LGHNA, CDR2 YSLEER. CDR3 length: 13 residues. The CDR3 loop reads CASSQDGGKPEHF. CDR3 bases: TGCGCCAGCAGCCAAGATGGAGGCAAGCCCGAGCATTTT.

The chain has TRBV9 and TRBJ1-4; D is perhaps TRBD1 (5 bases). With 0 bases removed from V and 0 bases from J, the gap between germline ends came to 9 bases. The CDR3 length is 16 residues. The germline V gene encodes CDR1 SGDLS and CDR2 YYNGEE. CDR3: CASSVGRASTNEKLFF. CDR3 DNA: TGTGCCAGCAGCGTAGGCAGGGCGTCAACTAATGAAAAACTGTTTTTT.

The chain is built from TRBV4-1 and TRBJ2-1; D is undetermined. The CDR3 contains 15 residues. Per the germline V gene, CDR1 is MGHRA and CDR2 is YSYEKL. V dropped 0 bases and J dropped 2 bases, with 8 bases sitting between them. This CDR3 reads CASSQEVAPYNEQFF. The CDR3 DNA follows: TGCGCCAGCAGCCAAGAGGTCGCGCCCTACAATGAGCAGTTCTTC.

This sequence joins TRBV11-3 and TRBJ2-1; D is undetermined. This CDR3 comprises 13 residues. V lost 5 bases to trimming and J lost 1 base, with 6 bases between them. Germline V gene lookup returns CDR1 SGHNT and CDR2 YENEEA. In DNA, the CDR3 is TGTGCCAGCAGCCCAGGATCCTACAATGAGCAGTTCTTC. This sequence encodes CASSPGSYNEQFF. The whole variable domain, remainder taken from reference TRBV11-3 and TRBJ2-1, is EAGVVQSPRYKIIEKKQPVAFWCNPISGHNTLYWYLQNLGQGPELLIRYENEEAVDDSQLPKDRFSAERLKGVDSTLKIQPAELGDSAVYLCASSPGSYNEQFFGPGTRLTVL.

This clone has only one observation. The V gene is TRBV18, the J gene TRBJ2-7; D unresolved. V was shortened by 3 bases and J by 6 bases, with 15 bases between the two germline ends. Germline lookup yields CDR1 KGHSH and CDR2 LQKENI. The CDR3 covers 14 residues. CDR3 protein: CASSPPESPLEQYF. CDR3 bases: TGTGCCAGCTCACCCCCGGAAAGCCCCCTCGAGCAGTACTTC.

This chain joins TRBV6-1 and TRBJ2-3; 11 bases agree with TRBD2. Germline V gives CDR1 MNHNS, CDR2 SASEGT. The CDR3 length is 15 residues. The V segment lost 2 bases and the J segment 4 bases; nucleotides outside the gene matches: 2. The CDR3 is CASSELAGGPDTQYF. DNA of the CDR3: TGTGCCAGCAGTGAATTAGCGGGAGGGCCAGATACGCAGTATTTT.

The chain links TRBV6-5 to TRBJ2-1; 13 bases line up with TRBD2. The ends lost 8 bases at V and 6 bases at J; junction bases unmatched: 1. This CDR3 contains 13 residues. The V gene's germline CDR1 is MNHEY and CDR2 SVGAGI. In DNA, the CDR3 is TGTGCCAGCGGACTAGCGGGAGCCAATGAGCAGTTCTTC. It codes for CASGLAGANEQFF.

In its sample, this clone was seen once. The V gene is TRBV6-1, the J gene TRBJ2-7, with 10 bases matching TRBD1. This CDR3 is built from 15 residues. Trimming cost V 6 bases and J 0 bases; bases outside gene matches: 5. Germline CDR1 MNHNS, CDR2 SASEGT. The CDR3 DNA is TGTGCCAGCAGAGGCGACAGGGGGCTCTCCTACGAGCAGTACTTC. The encoded protein is CASRGDRGLSYEQYF.

The chain recombines TRBV9 with TRBJ2-1, with 7 nucleotides matching TRBD1. In germline, CDR1 is SGDLS, CDR2 YYNGEE. There are 16 residues in the CDR3. V was clipped by 4 bases and J by 0 bases; unmatched bases: 7. CDR3 loop: CASSLRGQTSYNEQFF. CDR3 coding DNA: TGTGCCAGCAGCCTAAGGGGACAGACCTCCTACAATGAGCAGTTCTTC.

The chain links TRBV7-8 to TRBJ2-7; D may match TRBD1 or TRBD2 (5 bases each). The germline gives CDR1 SGHVS, CDR2 FQNEAQ. Trimming removed 5 bases from V and 2 bases from J, with 10 bases in between. This CDR3 region has 13 residues. This CDR3 is CASSTGPAYEQYF. CDR3 nucleotides: TGTGCCAGCAGCACGGGGCCTGCCTACGAGCAGTACTTC. Full variable domain (remainder filled in from reference TRBV7-8 and TRBJ2-7): GAGVSQSPRYKVAKRGQDVALRCDPISGHVSLFWYQQALGQGPEFLTYFQNEAQLDKSGLPSDRFFAERPEGSVSTLKIQRTQQEDSAVYLCASSTGPAYEQYFGPGTRLTVT.

The chain recombines TRBV7-2 with TRBJ1-4; 9 bases map to TRBD1. The CDR3 consists of 14 residues. Unmatched junction bases numbered 4, after V lost 6 bases and J lost 5 bases. The germline V gene has CDR1 SGHTA and CDR2 FQGNSA. Here the CDR3 reads CASRGTGWNEKLFF. In DNA form, the CDR3 reads TGTGCCAGCAGGGGGACAGGGTGGAATGAAAAACTGTTTTTT.

This clone came up once. V gene TRBV11-3 combines with J gene TRBJ2-7; D may be TRBD1 or TRBD2 (5 bases each). Trimming pared 5 bases from V and 2 bases from J, leaving 13 bases between. Germline V gives CDR1 SGHNT, CDR2 YENEEA. The CDR3 totals 14 residues. As DNA, the CDR3 is TGTGCCAGCAGCGGCCGGGACGGGACCTACGAGCAGTACTTC. Translated, it gives CASSGRDGTYEQYF.

Only one count was recorded for this clone. The rearrangement uses TRBV7-9 and TRBJ1-1, with D hard to call. This CDR3 spans 12 amino acids. Germline values: CDR1 SEHNR, CDR2 FQNEAQ (reference sequence). Trimming stripped 8 bases from V and 1 base from J, with 8 bases between. CDR3 residues: CASGIQNTEAFF. CDR3 nucleotides: TGTGCCAGCGGGATTCAGAACACTGAAGCTTTCTTT.

This chain connects TRBV7-3 to TRBJ2-7, with a weak D call TRBD1 (5 bases). In germline, CDR1 is SGHTA, CDR2 FQGTGA. The CDR3 sequence is 14 residues long. Trimming removed 4 bases from V and 5 bases from J, with 15 bases in between. Written as DNA, the CDR3 is TGTGCCAGCAGCTCCCAGGGTCCCCCAGACGAGCAGTACTTC. Translation: CASSSQGPPDEQYF.

The chain combines TRBV6-5 with TRBJ2-1; D possibly corresponds to TRBD1 (6 bases). This CDR3 has 15 residues. V dropped 4 bases and J dropped 3 bases, with 13 bases sitting between them. CDR1 MNHEY and CDR2 SVGAGI come from the germline V gene. The CDR3 protein is CASSSLQGSYNEQFF. CDR3 bases: TGTGCCAGCAGTTCCCTACAGGGAAGCTACAATGAGCAGTTCTTC.

The chain is built from TRBV7-9 and TRBJ2-1, with D unresolved. The germline V gene encodes CDR1 SEHNR and CDR2 FQNEAQ (reference sequence). Trimming removed 1 base from V and 7 bases from J, with 14 bases in between. The CDR3 sequence is 15 residues long. The CDR3: CASSLVSLRPNEQFF. CDR3 sequence (DNA): TGTGCCAGCAGCTTAGTCAGTCTCCGCCCAAATGAGCAGTTCTTC. The full variable domain, completed using reference TRBV7-9 and TRBJ2-1, is DTGVSQNPRHKITKRGQNVTFRCDPISEHNRLYWYRQTLGQGPEFLTYFQNEAQLEKSRLLSDRFSAERPKGSFSTLEIQRTEQGDSAMYLCASSLVSLRPNEQFFGPGTRLTVL.

The chain uses TRBV27 and TRBJ2-3; D call uncertain. Germline CDR1 MNHEY, CDR2 SMNVEV (reference sequence). The CDR3 covers 12 residues. V lost 6 bases, J lost 4 bases, and 8 bases lay in between. This CDR3 is CASRTRSDTQYF. In nucleotides, the CDR3 is TGTGCCAGCAGGACTCGGTCAGATACGCAGTATTTT.

The rearrangement links TRBV18 to TRBJ2-6; 7 bases are shared with TRBD1. In germline, CDR1 is KGHSH, CDR2 LQKENI. V lost 2 bases to trimming and J lost 7 bases; unmatched junction nucleotides: 5. CDR3 size: 15 residues. The CDR3 is CASSPRQGDANVLTF. The CDR3, as DNA: TGTGCCAGCTCACCAAGGCAGGGGGATGCCAACGTCCTGACTTTC.

The sample holds a few counts of this clone. The chain couples TRBV11-2 to TRBJ2-7, with 12 bases identical to TRBD2. Germline CDR1 SGHAT, CDR2 FQNNGV. The V gene end was trimmed by 8 bases and the J gene end by 6 bases; junction bases not matched to a gene: 5. The CDR3 is 13 residues long. The CDR3 protein is CASGPGLAGEQYF. The DNA of the CDR3 is TGTGCCAGCGGCCCGGGACTAGCGGGCGAGCAGTACTTC.